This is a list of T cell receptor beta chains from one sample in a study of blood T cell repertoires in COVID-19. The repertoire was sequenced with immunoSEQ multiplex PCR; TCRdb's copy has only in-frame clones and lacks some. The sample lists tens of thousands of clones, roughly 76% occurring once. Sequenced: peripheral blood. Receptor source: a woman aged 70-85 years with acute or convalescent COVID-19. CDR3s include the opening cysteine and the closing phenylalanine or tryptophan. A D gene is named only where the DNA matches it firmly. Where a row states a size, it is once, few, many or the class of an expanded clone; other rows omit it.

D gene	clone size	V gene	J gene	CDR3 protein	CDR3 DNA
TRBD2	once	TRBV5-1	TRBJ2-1	CASSLWQRTSGRIHNEQFF	TGCGCCAGCAGTTTGTGGCAAAGGACTAGCGGGAGGATCCACAATGAGCAGTTCTTC
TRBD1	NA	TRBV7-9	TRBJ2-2	CASRAGQGADTGELFF	TGTGCCAGCAGGGCCGGACAGGGGGCGGACACCGGGGAGCTGTTTTTT
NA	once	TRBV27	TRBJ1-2	CASRQGTMDGYTF	TGTGCCAGCAGACAGGGTACGATGGATGGCTACACCTTC
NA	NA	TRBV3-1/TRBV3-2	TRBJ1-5	CASSQAKGGAPPNQPQHF	TGTGCCAGCAGCCAAGCCAAGGGAGGGGCGCCCCCCAATCAGCCCCAGCATTTT
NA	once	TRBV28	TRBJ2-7	CASSSRIDGTYEQYF	TGTGCCAGCAGTTCCCGAATCGACGGGACCTACGAGCAGTACTTC
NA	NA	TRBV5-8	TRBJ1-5	CASSPSRGQPQHF	TGTGCCAGCAGCCCCTCTAGGGGGCAGCCCCAGCATTTT
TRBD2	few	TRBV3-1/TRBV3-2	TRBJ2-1	CASSQDASSGAYNEQFF	TGTGCCAGCAGCCAGGATGCCTCTAGCGGGGCGTACAATGAGCAGTTCTTC
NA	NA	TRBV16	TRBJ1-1	CASSPSRRVNTEAFF	TGTGCCAGCAGCCCCTCGCGCAGGGTGAACACTGAAGCTTTCTTT
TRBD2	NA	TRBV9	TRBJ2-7	CASSVGRERSYEQYF	TGTGCCAGCAGCGTAGGGCGGGAGCGCTCCTACGAGCAGTACTTC
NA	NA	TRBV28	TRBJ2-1	CASSFSSGFRNEQFF	TGTGCCAGCAGTTTTTCGTCGGGATTCCGCAATGAGCAGTTCTTC
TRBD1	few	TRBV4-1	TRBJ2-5	CASSKSGTVIQETQYF	TGCGCCAGCAGCAAATCCGGGACAGTGATACAAGAGACCCAGTACTTC
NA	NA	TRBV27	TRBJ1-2	CASSPRAGDYGYTF	TGTGCCAGCAGTCCACGGGCAGGGGACTATGGCTACACCTTC
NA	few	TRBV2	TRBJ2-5	CATQRTGVEETQYF	TGTGCCACCCAAAGGACGGGAGTAGAGGAGACCCAGTACTTC
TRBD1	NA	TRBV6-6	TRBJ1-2	CASTVTGRHYGYTF	TGTGCCAGCACCGTGACAGGGAGGCACTATGGCTACACCTTC
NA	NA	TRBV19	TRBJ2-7	CASSIDLGLSSYEQYF	TGTGCCAGTAGTATAGATCTGGGGCTTAGCTCCTACGAGCAGTACTTC
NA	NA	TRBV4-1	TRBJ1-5	CASSQEGSGGGNQPQHF	TGCGCCAGCAGCCAAGAAGGATCGGGAGGGGGCAATCAGCCCCAGCATTTT
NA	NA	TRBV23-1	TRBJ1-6	CASSQSKLGVINSPLHF	TGCGCCAGCAGTCAATCGAAGTTAGGGGTGATTAATTCACCCCTCCACTTT
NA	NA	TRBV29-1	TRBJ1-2	CSVGGAVWGGYTF	TGCAGCGTTGGGGGAGCCGTTTGGGGTGGCTACACCTTC
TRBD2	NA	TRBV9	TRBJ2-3	CASSSSGSTDTQYF	TGTGCCAGCAGCTCCAGCGGGAGTACAGATACGCAGTATTTT
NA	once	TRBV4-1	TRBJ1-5	CASSQVYRQNSNQPQHF	TGCGCCAGCAGCCAAGTTTACAGGCAAAATAGCAATCAGCCCCAGCATTTT
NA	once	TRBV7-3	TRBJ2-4	CASSLTSVDSAHPKNIQYF	TGTGCCAGCAGCTTAACGTCGGTCGATAGCGCTCATCCCAAAAACATTCAGTACTTC
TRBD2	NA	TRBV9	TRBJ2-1	CASSTGTSGNEQFF	TGTGCCAGCAGCACCGGGACTAGTGGAAATGAGCAGTTCTTC
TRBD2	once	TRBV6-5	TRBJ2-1	CASRREREEWNEQFF	TGTGCCAGCAGGAGGGAGCGGGAGGAGTGGAATGAGCAGTTCTTC
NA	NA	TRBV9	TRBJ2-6	CASGRTHSGANVLTF	TGTGCCAGCGGAAGGACACACTCTGGGGCCAACGTCCTGACTTTC
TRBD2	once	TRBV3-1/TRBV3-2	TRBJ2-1	CASSLGLAGGFKDEQFF	TGTGCCAGCAGCCTAGGACTAGCGGGAGGCTTTAAGGATGAGCAGTTCTTC